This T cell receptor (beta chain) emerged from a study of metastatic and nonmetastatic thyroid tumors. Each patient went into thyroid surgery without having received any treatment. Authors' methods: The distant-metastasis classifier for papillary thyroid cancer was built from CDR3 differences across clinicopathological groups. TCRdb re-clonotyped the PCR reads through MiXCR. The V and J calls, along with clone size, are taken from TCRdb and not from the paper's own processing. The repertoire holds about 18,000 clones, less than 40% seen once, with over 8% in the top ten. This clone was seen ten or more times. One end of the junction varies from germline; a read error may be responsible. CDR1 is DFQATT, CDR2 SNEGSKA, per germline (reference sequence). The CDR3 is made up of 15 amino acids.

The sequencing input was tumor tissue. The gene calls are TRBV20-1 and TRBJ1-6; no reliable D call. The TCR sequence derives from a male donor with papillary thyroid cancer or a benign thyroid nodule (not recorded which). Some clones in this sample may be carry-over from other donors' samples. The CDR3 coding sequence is TGCAGTGCAAGAGCGGTATGGACCCCTAATTCACCCCTCCACTTT. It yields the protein CSARAVWTPNSPLHF.